These 8 T cell receptor beta chains were sequenced from one sample in a study of regulatory T cells in long-lasting Graves disease. To make TCR beta libraries, researchers used iRepertoire HTBI primers and Arm-PCR of CDR3 regions. TCRdb ran MiXCR on the multiplex PCR reads and lists one entry per CDR3 protein. The data show 390,000 or so distinct CDR3 sequences, about 12% seen once. Time point described: newly diagnosed GD, antithyroid drugs for less than 3 months. Construction of the TCR library relied on RNA isolated from PBMCs. This same sample was also part of a study on T cells in Graves' hyperthyroidism and ophthalmopathy.

The material was peripheral blood mononuclear cells (PBMCs), obtained at new diagnosis, from a patient treated with antithyroid drugs. The receptors come from a woman younger than 30 with Graves disease.

This clonotype came up many times. The chain is built from TRBV6-5 and TRBJ2-5, with 13 bases lining up with TRBD2. Germline CDR1 and CDR2: MNHEY and SVGAGI. V lost 3 bases to trimming and J lost 5 bases; unmatched junction nucleotides: 3. This CDR3 is built from 15 residues. In DNA, the CDR3 is TGTGCCAGCAGTTATGGACTAGCGGGAGCGGAGACCCAGTACTTC. Its translation is CASSYGLAGAETQYF.

This clonotype has at least ten counts. V usage is TRBV27 and J usage is TRBJ2-1; D remains ambiguous. Germline CDR1 is MNHEY and CDR2 is SMNVEV (reference sequence). The CDR3 consists of 14 residues. V dropped 1 base and J dropped 8 bases, with 12 bases sitting between them. The CDR3 DNA reads TGTGCCAGCAGTTTATTGCCAGCGCTCCATGAGCAGTTCTTC. Protein product: CASSLLPALHEQFF.

This clonotype was counted ten times or more. The chain is built from TRBV7-9 and TRBJ1-4; D ambiguous. Looked up from germline, CDR1 is SEHNR and CDR2 is FQNEAQ (reference sequence). The V end lost 5 bases, the J end lost 2 bases, and 18 bases lay between the germline ends. The CDR3 is 17 amino acids. The CDR3 loop is CASSRPVRGETNEKLFF. CDR3 in DNA: TGTGCCAGCAGCCGGCCAGTTCGGGGTGAGACTAATGAAAAACTGTTTTTT. Complete variable domain (other parts from reference TRBV7-9 and TRBJ1-4): DTGVSQNPRHKITKRGQNVTFRCDPISEHNRLYWYRQTLGQGPEFLTYFQNEAQLEKSRLLSDRFSAERPKGSFSTLEIQRTEQGDSAMYLCASSRPVRGETNEKLFFGSGTQLSVL.

This chain links TRBV14 with TRBJ2-1, with D possibly being TRBD1 (6 bases). Germline values: CDR1 SGHDN, CDR2 FVKESK. V was clipped by 7 bases and J by 0 bases, with 13 bases between them. This CDR3 is built from 15 residues. In DNA form, the CDR3 reads TGTGCCAGCACCCGAACAGGGACCTCCTACAATGAGCAGTTCTTC. Translation: CASTRTGTSYNEQFF.

In nucleotides, the CDR3 is TGTGCCAGCAGTTACTCAACTTTGGAGGAAAAACTGTTTTTT. Its translation is CASSYSTLEEKLFF. The rearrangement uses TRBV6-5 and TRBJ1-4; D remains ambiguous. V was clipped by 0 bases and J by 8 bases, with 10 bases between them. CDR3 length: 14 residues. The germline CDR1 and CDR2 sequences are MNHEY and SVGAGI.

This clonotype showed up many times. This chain links TRBV24-1 with TRBJ2-7; no definite D call. Trimming removed 2 bases at V and 6 bases at J, with 7 bases between. This CDR3 spans 12 amino acids. Germline CDR1 reads KGHDR; CDR2 reads SFDVKD. CDR3 coding DNA: TGTGCCACCAGTGATTCGCATGCCGAGCAGTACTTC. As protein: CATSDSHAEQYF.

This clonotype was found many times. The DNA for the CDR3 is TGTGCCACCAGTCCCCCAAATGCGGAGACCCAGTACTTC. This encodes CATSPPNAETQYF. The chain recombines TRBV24-1 with TRBJ2-5; D ambiguous. V was pared by 6 bases and J by 5 bases, with 12 bases between. CDR1 is KGHDR, CDR2 SFDVKD, per germline. The CDR3 has 13 residues.

This clonotype was observed many times. This chain links TRBV4-2 with TRBJ1-1; D might be TRBD1 (5 bases). V dropped 3 bases and J dropped 1 base, with 9 bases sitting between them. The CDR3 contains 14 residues. CDR1 is LGHNA and CDR2 is YNFKEQ in the germline V gene. The CDR3 protein is CASSHTGTNTEAFF. CDR3 bases: TGTGCCAGCAGCCACACCGGGACGAACACTGAAGCTTTCTTT.